The 19 T cell receptor beta chains below come from one sample, sequenced in a study of blood T cell repertoires in COVID-19. Generated by immunoSEQ multiplex PCR, the TCRdb table keeps only in-frame clones and is missing some. Of around 250,000 clones in the sample, 90% to 95% are singletons; the top ten hold about 1.2%. What was sequenced was PBMCs or T cells enriched from blood (not recorded which). The receptors stem from a human donor in a cohort exposed to, infected with or recovered from COVID-19 (not recorded which). The donor label of this sample is uncertain.

The chain joins TRBV11-3 to TRBJ1-1, with D perhaps matching TRBD1 (5 bases). Germline CDR1 reads SGHNT; CDR2 reads YENEEA. V was pared by 3 bases and J by 0 bases, with 8 bases between. CDR3 length: 14 amino acids. CDR3 residues: CASSLSGMNTEAFF. CDR3 nucleotide sequence: TGTGCCAGCAGCTTGTCAGGGATGAACACTGAAGCTTTCTTT.

CDR3 protein: CASRGGGWQFF. CDR3 in DNA: TGTGCCAGCCGGGGAGGGGGTTGGCAGTTCTTC. This chain connects TRBV4-2 to TRBJ2-1, with a weak D call TRBD2 (7 bases). The length of the CDR3 is 11 residues. CDR1 is LGHNA and CDR2 is YNFKEQ in the germline V gene. V dropped 8 bases and J dropped 12 bases, with 14 bases sitting between them.

The chain recombines TRBV3-1 (or the pseudogene TRBV3-2) with TRBJ1-1, with D tentatively TRBD1 (6 bases). Trimming cost V 2 bases and J 1 base, with 17 bases left between them. The CDR3 has 17 residues. Germline CDR1 and CDR2: LGHDT and YNNKEL (reference sequence). CDR3 in DNA: TGTGCCAGCAGCCAATTAGGCGGGAGAGGGGGGAACACTGAAGCTTTCTTT. As protein: CASSQLGGRGGNTEAFF.

The chain combines TRBV12-5 with TRBJ2-1; a weak D match, TRBD1 (6 bases). V lost 7 bases to trimming and J lost 4 bases, with 11 bases between them. The length of the CDR3 is 13 residues. Germline values: CDR1 LGHNT, CDR2 FRNRAP. For the CDR3, the DNA is TGTGCTAGTGAAGGACAGAATTACAATGAGCAGTTCTTC. Encoded protein: CASEGQNYNEQFF. The whole variable domain, remainder taken from reference TRBV12-5 and TRBJ2-1, is DARVTQTPRHKVTEMGQEVTMRCQPILGHNTVFWYRQTMMQGLELLAYFRNRAPLDDSGMPKDRFSAEMPDATLATLKIQPSEPRDSAVYFCASEGQNYNEQFFGPGTRLTVL.

The chain uses TRBV11-2 and TRBJ1-6; weak D call: TRBD1 (6 bases). V lost 0 bases and J 10 bases, leaving 16 bases between the germline ends. The CDR3 totals 16 residues. Germline lookup yields CDR1 SGHAT and CDR2 FQNNGV. The CDR3 loop is CASSLEGRPRGSPLHF. The CDR3 DNA reads as TGTGCCAGCAGCTTAGAGGGGCGCCCCAGGGGATCACCCCTCCACTTT. Full variable domain (outside the CDR3, taken from reference TRBV11-2 and TRBJ1-6): EAGVAQSPRYKIIEKRQSVAFWCNPISGHATLYWYQQILGQGPKLLIQFQNNGVVDDSQLPKDRFSAERLKGVDSTLKIQPAKLEDSAVYLCASSLEGRPRGSPLHFGNGTRLTVT.

The table lists this clone with a count of one. The V call is TRBV11-3, the J call TRBJ2-2; 11 nucleotides match TRBD1. V was pared by 1 base and J by 4 bases, with 5 bases of the junction left unmatched. Germline V gene lookup returns CDR1 SGHNT and CDR2 YENEEA. The CDR3 totals 17 residues. CDR3 residues: CASSLASGTGGTGELFF. In DNA, the CDR3 is TGTGCCAGCAGCTTAGCCTCCGGGACAGGGGGCACCGGGGAGCTGTTTTTT.

Written as DNA, the CDR3 is TGTGCCACCAGTGAGTCGGGACATATCGGCGAGCAGTACTTC. Its protein is CATSESGHIGEQYF. The rearrangement joins TRBV24-1 to TRBJ2-7; D is possibly TRBD1 (6 bases). This CDR3 has 14 amino acids. V was cut by 4 bases and J by 6 bases, with 15 bases left in between. CDR1 and CDR2 from the germline V gene are KGHDR and SFDVKD.

This clone appeared a few times. The chain couples TRBV7-9 to TRBJ1-2; D uncertain. The V end was cut by 5 bases, the J end by 6 bases, with 16 bases between. This CDR3 has 14 residues. The germline V gene has CDR1 SEHNR and CDR2 FQNEAQ (reference sequence). The CDR3 nucleotides read TGTGCCAGCAGCAGGGAACCTGAAGCTAATGGCTACACCTTC. This gives the protein CASSREPEANGYTF. The whole variable domain, filled in from reference TRBV7-9 and TRBJ1-2, reads DTGVSQNPRHKITKRGQNVTFRCDPISEHNRLYWYRQTLGQGPEFLTYFQNEAQLEKSRLLSDRFSAERPKGSFSTLEIQRTEQGDSAMYLCASSREPEANGYTFGSGTRLTVV.

The chain combines TRBV6-5 with TRBJ1-4, with TRBD1 matching 7 bases. The CDR3 is made up of 16 amino acids. Trimming cost V 0 bases and J 3 bases; bases outside gene matches: 4. Germline assignment: CDR1 MNHEY and CDR2 SVGAGI. The CDR3 bases are TGTGCCAGCAGTTACTCTTACAGGGGTGCTAATGAAAAACTGTTTTTT. It specifies CASSYSYRGANEKLFF.

The V call is TRBV7-6, the J call TRBJ1-1; D is perhaps TRBD1 (5 bases). CDR1 and CDR2 (germline): SGHVS, FNYEAQ. The CDR3 spans 16 residues. V lost 5 bases and J 3 bases, leaving 19 bases between the germline ends. As DNA, the CDR3 is TGTGCCAGCAGCCCCACCTTGTGGGGCGATGACACTGAAGCTTTCTTT. It specifies CASSPTLWGDDTEAFF.

The gene calls are TRBV5-1 and TRBJ2-2, with D unclear. Per the germline V gene, CDR1 is SGHRS and CDR2 is YFSETQ. V gave up 3 bases and J gave up 4 bases, with 19 bases separating them. The CDR3 extends over 17 amino acids. Here the CDR3 reads CASSSRGNGARTGELFF. Here the CDR3 DNA reads TGCGCCAGCAGCTCCCGTGGTAACGGAGCGCGCACCGGGGAGCTGTTTTTT.

This clone was detected only a few times. The chain uses TRBV12-3 or TRBV12-4 and TRBJ1-2, with a tentative D call TRBD1 (5 bases). The V gene lost 5 bases and the J gene lost 8 bases, with 12 bases spanning the gap. The CDR3 totals 12 residues. CDR3 nucleotides: TGTGCCAGCAGTACGACTAGGGGCGGCTACACCTTC. This encodes CASSTTRGGYTF.

This clone has only one observation. The rearrangement joins TRBV7-8 to TRBJ1-5; D might be TRBD1 (5 bases). V lost 4 bases and J 0 bases, leaving 13 bases between the germline ends. Germline V CDR1 and CDR2: SGHVS, FQNEAQ. This CDR3 has 16 amino acids. CDR3 sequence reads: CASSWGGALSNQPQHF. The CDR3 region has the DNA TGTGCCAGCAGCTGGGGAGGGGCGCTTAGCAATCAGCCCCAGCATTTT.

The V and J genes are TRBV4-1 and TRBJ1-2, with unresolved D. The V end was cut by 4 bases, the J end by 4 bases, with 16 bases between. The length of the CDR3 is 15 residues. Germline V gene lookup returns CDR1 MGHRA and CDR2 YSYEKL. In DNA form, the CDR3 reads TGCGCCAGCAGCCCTCCCGGGTCCTCCCGCTATGGCTACACCTTC. This sequence encodes CASSPPGSSRYGYTF.

The chain has TRBV7-6 and TRBJ2-7; D is perhaps TRBD2 (7 bases). The CDR3 covers 15 residues. The V end was cut by 2 bases, the J end by 2 bases, with 13 bases between. In germline, CDR1 is SGHVS, CDR2 FNYEAQ. The CDR3 sequence: CASSLTAGAAYEQYF. CDR3 in DNA: TGTGCCAGCAGCTTAACGGCGGGGGCCGCCTACGAGCAGTACTTC.

This rearrangement joins TRBV5-8 to TRBJ2-7, with a weak D call TRBD2 (5 bases). V lost 0 bases to trimming and J lost 0 bases, with 7 bases between them. Germline V lookup: CDR1 SGHTS, CDR2 YDEGEE. The CDR3 is made up of 14 amino acids. CDR3 nucleotides: TGTGCCAGCAGCTTGGCGGGAAGCTCCTACGAGCAGTACTTC. The encoded protein is CASSLAGSSYEQYF.

The CDR3 region has the DNA TGTGCCACCAGTCAAGCCCCGAGGGGCTACACCTTC. It translates to CATSQAPRGYTF. This sequence joins TRBV24-1 and TRBJ1-2; unclear D gene. Trimming took off 6 bases at V and 8 bases at J, with 12 bases between the two ends. The germline V gene has CDR1 KGHDR and CDR2 SFDVKD. This CDR3 spans 12 amino acids.

This chain joins TRBV5-1 and TRBJ2-5; 14 bases line up with TRBD2. The V gene end was trimmed by 4 bases and the J gene end by 4 bases; junction bases not matched to a gene: 6. The CDR3 has 16 amino acids. In germline, CDR1 is SGHRS, CDR2 YFSETQ. The CDR3 DNA sequence: TGCGCCAGCAGCACCCAGACTAGCGGGGGGGGAGAGACCCAGTACTTC. Translation: CASSTQTSGGGETQYF. Full variable domain (missing parts from reference TRBV5-1 and TRBJ2-5): KAGVTQTPRYLIKTRGQQVTLSCSPISGHRSVSWYQQTPGQGLQFLFEYFSETQRNKGNFPGRFSGRQFSNSRSEMNVSTLELGDSALYLCASSTQTSGGGETQYFGPGTRLLVL.

V and J are TRBV30 and TRBJ2-3, with D perhaps TRBD1 (5 bases). The germline gives CDR1 GTSNPN, CDR2 SVGIG (reference sequence). This CDR3 comprises 14 residues. Trimming took off 5 bases at V and 4 bases at J, with 16 bases between the two ends. The CDR3 region is CAWLSRAVADTQYF. In DNA, the CDR3 is TGTGCCTGGCTGAGCAGGGCAGTAGCAGATACGCAGTATTTT.